Shown below are 23 T cell receptor beta chains from a single sample sequenced in a study of blood T cell repertoires in COVID-19. The assay was immunoSEQ multiplex PCR, and TCRdb's table has in-frame clones only and misses some. The data show some 150,000 clones, 89% seen once. The sequencing sample was made of peripheral blood. The receptor set was obtained from a man aged 55 to 69 with acute or convalescent COVID-19.

The V call is TRBV5-5, the J call TRBJ1-1; unclear D gene. The germline V gene has CDR1 SGHKS and CDR2 YYEKEE (reference sequence). The V end lost 0 bases, the J end lost 2 bases, and 5 bases lay between the germline ends. The CDR3 spans 13 residues. CDR3 region: CASSLVSNTEAFF. The CDR3 DNA reads as TGTGCCAGCAGCTTGGTGTCAAACACTGAAGCTTTCTTT.

The V gene is TRBV4-1, the J gene TRBJ1-2, with 9 positions matching TRBD1. J gave up 6 bases and V 2 bases, and 7 bases lay outside the gene matches. The germline V gene has CDR1 MGHRA and CDR2 YSYEKL. The CDR3 totals 15 residues. The CDR3 DNA sequence: TGCGCCAGCAGCCAAACACAGGGGGCGCAGAATGGCTACACCTTC. It yields the protein CASSQTQGAQNGYTF.

The chain employs TRBV7-3 and TRBJ1-1; possible D gene TRBD1, 5 bases. CDR3 size: 15 residues. Germline lookup yields CDR1 SGHTA and CDR2 FQGTGA. Trimming removed 0 bases from V and 5 bases from J, with 13 bases in between. For the CDR3, the DNA is TGTGCCAGCAGCTTAACGTTGTCAGGGTATACTGAAGCTTTCTTT. Protein product: CASSLTLSGYTEAFF.

The gene calls are TRBV6-5 and TRBJ1-6, with D tentatively TRBD1 (6 bases). This CDR3 has 14 residues. CDR1 is MNHEY and CDR2 is SVGAGI in the germline V gene. Trimming removed 2 bases from V and 8 bases from J, with 10 bases in between. This CDR3 is CASSYTYRDSPLHF. The CDR3 region has the DNA TGTGCCAGCAGTTACACCTACAGGGATTCACCCCTCCACTTT.

The rearrangement joins TRBV12-3 or TRBV12-4 to TRBJ2-1; D is perhaps TRBD2 (6 bases). With 2 bases removed from V and 8 bases from J, the gap between germline ends came to 10 bases. This CDR3 has 13 amino acids. The CDR3 loop reads CASSLRGMDEQFF. In DNA form, the CDR3 reads TGTGCCAGCAGTTTACGGGGGATGGATGAGCAGTTCTTC.

This chain connects TRBV24-1 to TRBJ2-3; 9 nucleotides line up with TRBD1. The CDR3 consists of 17 residues. The germline V gene encodes CDR1 KGHDR and CDR2 SFDVKD. Trimming took 5 bases from V and 1 from J; bases not matched to a gene: 9. The CDR3, as DNA: TGTGCCACCAGTGGCTCTACAGGGGGCGTTGGCACAGATACGCAGTATTTT. Amino acids: CATSGSTGGVGTDTQYF.

The CDR3 bases are TGCGCCAGCAGGTCTCCTCCGGGACAGCCGAACACTGAAGCTTTCTTT. Translated, it gives CASRSPPGQPNTEAFF. V is TRBV10-2 and J is TRBJ1-1; 7 bases match TRBD1. CDR3 length: 16 residues. The junction had 11 bases not matched to a gene; V was cut back by 6 bases and J by 1 base. Germline V CDR1 and CDR2: WSHSY, SAAADI.

V and J are TRBV9 and TRBJ2-1; 9 bases agree with TRBD2. Germline V CDR1 and CDR2: SGDLS, YYNGEE. The CDR3 is made up of 15 amino acids. V was clipped by 4 bases and J by 5 bases; unmatched bases: 7. The CDR3: CASSSGLAGHNEQFF. In DNA form, the CDR3 reads TGTGCCAGCAGCTCGGGGCTAGCGGGGCACAATGAGCAGTTCTTC.

The chain combines TRBV5-4 with TRBJ1-3, with 10 bases matching TRBD1. From germline, CDR1 is SGHNT and CDR2 YYREEE (reference sequence). The CDR3 loop spans 17 amino acids. The V and J ends lost 4 bases and 1 base, in that order; junction bases with no gene match: 8. The CDR3 DNA reads as TGTGCCAGCAGCCAAAGGACAGGGGGGATTTCTGGAAACACCATATATTTT. Encoded protein: CASSQRTGGISGNTIYF.

The count of this clone is one. V and J are TRBV27 and TRBJ1-5, with 9 bases identical to TRBD1. CDR1 and CDR2 from the germline V gene are MNHEY and SMNVEV (reference sequence). This CDR3 contains 16 residues. The J segment lost 6 bases and the V segment lost 3 bases, leaving 9 bases of the junction unmatched. CDR3 DNA sequence: TGTGCCAGCAGTTTCCTTCCCGGGACAGGGTCTCAGCCCCAGCATTTT. It codes for CASSFLPGTGSQPQHF.

The J gene is TRBJ2-3, the V gene TRBV2, with D maybe TRBD1 (6 bases). V was shortened by 6 bases and J by 5 bases, with 18 bases between the two germline ends. The germline V gene encodes CDR1 SNHLY and CDR2 FYNNEI. CDR3 size: 15 residues. The CDR3 sequence is CASRALVGAGDTQYF. CDR3 nucleotides: TGTGCCAGCAGGGCCTTAGTGGGGGCTGGAGATACGCAGTATTTT.

The CDR3 region has the DNA TGTGCCAGCAGCGTAGAAACAGGCCACCGCACAGATACGCAGTATTTT. This encodes CASSVETGHRTDTQYF. V is TRBV9 and J is TRBJ2-3; D is possibly TRBD1 (5 bases). With 0 bases removed from V and 1 base from J, the gap between germline ends came to 12 bases. The CDR3 extends over 16 amino acids. Per germline, CDR1 SGDLS and CDR2 YYNGEE.

A note on this clone: The sample carries other DNA sequences with the same CDR3. The CDR3 DNA sequence: TGTGCCAGCAGCGTAGGGGCGGGTGATGATTCACCCCTCCACTTT. This codes for CASSVGAGDDSPLHF. This chain uses TRBV9 with TRBJ1-6; the D is unclear. V lost 0 bases and J lost 8, with 12 bases in between. Germline lookup yields CDR1 SGDLS and CDR2 YYNGEE. The CDR3 length is 15 residues.

The genes are TRBV7-2 and TRBJ1-2, with 7 bases that match TRBD1. J was trimmed by 2 bases and V by 5 bases; bases with no gene match: 8. CDR1 is SGHTA, CDR2 FQGNSA, per germline. The CDR3 is 15 residues long. CDR3 nucleotide sequence: TGTGCCAGCAGCGGGAACAGGGGAAAAAACTATGGCTACACCTTC. As protein: CASSGNRGKNYGYTF.

The chain couples TRBV3-1 (or the pseudogene TRBV3-2) to TRBJ1-5; the match to TRBD1 covers 10 bases. Looked up from germline, CDR1 is LGHDT and CDR2 is YNNKEL (reference sequence). This CDR3 has 16 residues. V dropped 4 bases and J dropped 4; count of bases not matched to a gene: 7. Here the CDR3 DNA reads TGTGCCAGCAGCCCGAGCGACAGGGGGCCGAATCAGCCCCAGCATTTT. This translates into CASSPSDRGPNQPQHF.

The genes are TRBV4-3 and TRBJ2-7, with D possibly matching TRBD1 (6 bases). V was trimmed by 4 bases and J by 1 base, leaving 14 bases between them. The CDR3 totals 15 residues. Germline CDR1 LGHNA, CDR2 YSLEER. The CDR3 DNA reads TGCGCCAGCAGCCCCGTAGAGGGGGTTTCCTACGAGCAGTACTTC. Encoded protein: CASSPVEGVSYEQYF.

The chain combines TRBV30 with TRBJ1-2; D gene uncertain. Trimming left V 2 bases short and J 8 bases short, with 12 bases between. CDR1 is GTSNPN and CDR2 is SVGIG in the germline V gene (reference sequence). This CDR3 contains 12 residues. CDR3 nucleotide sequence: TGTGCCTGGAGTCTAGTTAAGTCGGGCTACACCTTC. This sequence encodes CAWSLVKSGYTF. Complete variable domain (other parts from reference TRBV30 and TRBJ1-2): SQTIHQWPATLVQPVGSPLSLECTVEGTSNPNLYWYRQAAGRGLQLLFYSVGIGQISSEVPQNLSASRPQDRQFILSSKKLLLSDSGFYLCAWSLVKSGYTFGSGTRLTVV.

A remark on this clone: The same CDR3 is also encoded by other DNA sequences in this sample. The genes are TRBV25-1 and TRBJ1-6; D gene ambiguous. The CDR3 consists of 14 residues. V was clipped by 2 bases and J by 9 bases, with 11 bases between them. Germline CDR1 reads MGHDK; CDR2 reads SYGVNS. DNA for the CDR3: TGTGCCAGCAGTGAACGAGGAAGAGGTTCACCCCTCCACTTT. Translated: CASSERGRGSPLHF.

This clone was recorded only once. This sequence joins TRBV5-4 and TRBJ1-5, with TRBD1 matching over 7 bases. The trim removed 4 bases at V and 7 bases at J, leaving 8 bases unmatched. The germline V gene has CDR1 SGHNT and CDR2 YYREEE (reference sequence). This CDR3 comprises 14 residues. The CDR3 loop is CASSRGQEGQPQHF. The DNA of the CDR3 is TGTGCCAGCAGCCGCGGACAGGAGGGACAGCCCCAGCATTTT.

The V call is TRBV3-1 (or the pseudogene TRBV3-2), the J call TRBJ2-1; D is unclear. The CDR3 runs 14 residues. Trimming stripped 5 bases from V and 0 bases from J, with 8 bases between. Germline CDR1 reads LGHDT; CDR2 reads YNNKEL (reference sequence). CDR3 bases: TGTGCCAGCAGCGTCTATGGCTCCTACAATGAGCAGTTCTTC. Translating gives CASSVYGSYNEQFF.

The V gene is TRBV27, the J gene TRBJ2-7; a possible D gene is TRBD2 (5 bases). With 2 bases removed from V and 4 bases from J, the gap between germline ends came to 27 bases. Germline CDR1 MNHEY, CDR2 SMNVEV (reference sequence). This CDR3 is built from 19 residues. The CDR3, as DNA: TGTGCCAGCAGTTTAAAGGCTTCTTGGACGGGAAATTCTTTATACGAGCAGTACTTC. Translating gives CASSLKASWTGNSLYEQYF.

This chain joins TRBV19 and TRBJ1-5; 8 bases align to TRBD1. This CDR3 comprises 15 residues. CDR1 is LNHDA, CDR2 SQIVND, per germline (reference sequence). V dropped 7 bases and J dropped 1; count of bases not matched to a gene: 6. In DNA, the CDR3 is TGTGCCAGTATCCCTACAGGGGGAAGCAATCAGCCCCAGCATTTT. Its translation: CASIPTGGSNQPQHF. The whole variable domain, filled in from reference TRBV19 and TRBJ1-5, reads DGGITQSPKYLFRKEGQNVTLSCEQNLNHDAMYWYRQDPGQGLRLIYYSQIVNDFQKGDIAEGYSVSREKKESFPLTVTSAQKNPTAFYLCASIPTGGSNQPQHFGDGTRLSIL.

The chain is built from TRBV7-2 and TRBJ1-5; no clear D gene. The ends were cut back, 2 bases at V and 4 bases at J, with 6 bases in the middle. Per the germline V gene, CDR1 is SGHTA and CDR2 is FQGNSA. The CDR3 runs to 13 residues. CDR3 coding DNA: TGTGCCAGCAGCTTAACTCCTAATCAGCCCCAGCATTTT. This gives the protein CASSLTPNQPQHF.